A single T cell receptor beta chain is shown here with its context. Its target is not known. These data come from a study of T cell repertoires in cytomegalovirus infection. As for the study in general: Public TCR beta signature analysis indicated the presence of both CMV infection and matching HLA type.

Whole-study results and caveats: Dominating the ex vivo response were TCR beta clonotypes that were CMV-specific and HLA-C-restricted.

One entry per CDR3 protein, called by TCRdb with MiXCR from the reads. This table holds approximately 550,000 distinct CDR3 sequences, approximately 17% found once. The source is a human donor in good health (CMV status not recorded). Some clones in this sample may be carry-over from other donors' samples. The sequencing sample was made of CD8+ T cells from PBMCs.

The CDR3 region is CSVEAGDSGVYNEQFF. CDR3 coding DNA: TGCAGCGTTGAAGCAGGAGACAGCGGGGTCTACAATGAGCAGTTCTTC. The chain couples TRBV29-1 to TRBJ2-1, with 7 bases fitting TRBD2. J lost 3 bases, V lost 1 base, and 9 bases had no gene match. Germline V gene lookup returns CDR1 SQVTM and CDR2 ANQGSEA. The CDR3 covers 16 residues.